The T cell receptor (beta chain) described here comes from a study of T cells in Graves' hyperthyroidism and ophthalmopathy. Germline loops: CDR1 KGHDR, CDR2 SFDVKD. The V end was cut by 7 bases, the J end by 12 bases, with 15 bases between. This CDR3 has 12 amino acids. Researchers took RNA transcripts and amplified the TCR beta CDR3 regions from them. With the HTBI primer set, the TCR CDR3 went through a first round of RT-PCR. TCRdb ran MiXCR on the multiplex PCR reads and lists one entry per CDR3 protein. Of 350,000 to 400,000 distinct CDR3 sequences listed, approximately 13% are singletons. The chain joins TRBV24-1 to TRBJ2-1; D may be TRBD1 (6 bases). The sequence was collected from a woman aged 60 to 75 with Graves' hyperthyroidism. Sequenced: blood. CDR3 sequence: CATSHPGQPQFF. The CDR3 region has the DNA TGTGCCACCAGCCACCCCGGACAGCCGCAGTTCTTC.